This T cell receptor beta chain was sequenced in a study of cytomegalovirus exposure and HLA in healthy donors. The CDR3 length is 14 residues. Germline lookup yields CDR1 SGHRS and CDR2 YFSETQ. V trimming: 3 bases; J trimming: 3 bases; junction bases outside the gene matches: 4. Both 60 Vbeta primers and 13 Jbeta primers went into the PCR. Data came from immunoSEQ multiplex PCR; TCRdb stores just in-frame clones and leaves some out. Among approximately 120,000 clones, around 80% were seen once, and the ten largest hold about 1.9%. The clonotype was recovered from a man in his forties or fifties in good health and CMV-seronegative. The sequenced sample was PBMCs. V usage is TRBV5-1 and J usage is TRBJ2-7, with 9 nucleotides matching TRBD1. CDR3 sequence reads: CASSWGQGNYEQYF. The CDR3 bases are TGCGCCAGCAGCTGGGGACAGGGAAACTACGAGCAGTACTTC.